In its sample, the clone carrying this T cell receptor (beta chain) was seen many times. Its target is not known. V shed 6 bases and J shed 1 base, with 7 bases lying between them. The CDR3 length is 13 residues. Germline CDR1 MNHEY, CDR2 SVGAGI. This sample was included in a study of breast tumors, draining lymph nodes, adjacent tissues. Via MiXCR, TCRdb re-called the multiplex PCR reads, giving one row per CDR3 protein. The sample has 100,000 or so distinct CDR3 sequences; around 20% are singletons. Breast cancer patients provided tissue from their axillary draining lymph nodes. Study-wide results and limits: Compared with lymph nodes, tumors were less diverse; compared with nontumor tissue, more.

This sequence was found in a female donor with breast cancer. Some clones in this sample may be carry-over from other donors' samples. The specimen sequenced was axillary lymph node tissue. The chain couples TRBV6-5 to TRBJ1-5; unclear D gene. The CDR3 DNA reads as TGTGCCAGCAGACGATCAAGCAATCAGCCCCAGCATTTT. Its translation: CASRRSSNQPQHF.